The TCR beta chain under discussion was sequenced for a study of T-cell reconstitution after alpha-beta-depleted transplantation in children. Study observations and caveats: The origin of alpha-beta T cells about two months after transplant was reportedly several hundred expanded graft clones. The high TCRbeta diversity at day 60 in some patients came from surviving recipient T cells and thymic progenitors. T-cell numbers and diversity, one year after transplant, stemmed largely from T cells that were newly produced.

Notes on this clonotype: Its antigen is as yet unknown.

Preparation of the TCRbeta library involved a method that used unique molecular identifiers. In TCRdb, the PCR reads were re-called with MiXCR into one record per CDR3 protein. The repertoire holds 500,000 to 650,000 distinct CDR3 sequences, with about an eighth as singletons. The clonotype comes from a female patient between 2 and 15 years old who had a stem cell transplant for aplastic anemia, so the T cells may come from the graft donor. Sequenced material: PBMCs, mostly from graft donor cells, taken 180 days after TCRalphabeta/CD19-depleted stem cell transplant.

The DNA for the CDR3 is TGTGCCAGCAGCTTAAGGGGGCGTGGGAACGAGCAGTACTTC. Translated: CASSLRGRGNEQYF. The chain couples TRBV13 to TRBJ2-7, with 7 bases aligning to TRBD1. V was clipped by 2 bases and J by 5 bases; unmatched bases: 6. Germline CDR1 and CDR2: PRHDT and FYEKMQ (reference sequence). The CDR3 consists of 14 residues.